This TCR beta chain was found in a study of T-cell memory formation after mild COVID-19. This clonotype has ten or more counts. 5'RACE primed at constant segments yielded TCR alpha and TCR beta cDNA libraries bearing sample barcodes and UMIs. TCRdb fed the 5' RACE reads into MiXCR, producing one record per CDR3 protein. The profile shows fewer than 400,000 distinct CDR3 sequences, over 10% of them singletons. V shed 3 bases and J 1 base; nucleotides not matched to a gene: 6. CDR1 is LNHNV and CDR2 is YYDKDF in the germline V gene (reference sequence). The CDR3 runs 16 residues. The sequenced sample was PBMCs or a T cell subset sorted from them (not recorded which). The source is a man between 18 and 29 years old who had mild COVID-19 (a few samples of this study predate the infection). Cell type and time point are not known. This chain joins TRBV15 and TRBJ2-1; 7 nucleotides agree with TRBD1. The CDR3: CATSRDGQASYNEQFF. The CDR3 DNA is TGTGCCACCAGCAGGGATGGACAGGCGTCCTACAATGAGCAGTTCTTC.